The 27 T cell receptor beta chains below come from one sample, sequenced in a study of blood T cell repertoires in COVID-19. Assay used: immunoSEQ multiplex PCR; TCRdb lists only in-frame clones, some missing. The top ten clones hold just over 9% of a sample with over 120,000 clones, 70% to 85% of them seen once. The sequenced sample was PBMCs or T cells enriched from blood (not recorded which). The receptors were gathered from a man in his fifties who had recovered from COVID-19.

The gene calls are TRBV7-2 and TRBJ2-1; a possible D gene is TRBD1 (6 bases). This CDR3 is 16 amino acids long. Germline V lookup: CDR1 SGHTA, CDR2 FQGNSA. V shed 0 bases and J shed 6 bases, with 15 bases lying between them. The CDR3 sequence: CASSLAHRVNGNEQFF. CDR3 DNA sequence: TGTGCCAGCAGCTTAGCGCACAGGGTGAATGGCAATGAGCAGTTCTTC.

Concerning this clone itself: The final CDR3 position lacks the conserved phenylalanine or tryptophan, pointing to a likely read error. The limits of the CDR3 on the DNA are not certain, so only TCRdb's listed CDR3 is given. J is TRBJ2-7 and V is TRBV12-3 or TRBV12-4; the table's D gene call, TRBD2, was not cross checked with the DNA. The CDR3 numbers 13 amino acids, ends counted. The CDR3 loop reads CASSFGTSGGSEL.

The V call is TRBV7-6, the J call TRBJ1-1; 8 bases are a match to TRBD1. The ends lost 0 bases at V and 5 bases at J; junction bases unmatched: 17. This CDR3 has 19 residues. Germline V gene sequence: CDR1 SGHVS, CDR2 FNYEAQ. CDR3 nucleotides: TGTGCCAGCAGCTTAGCTGCAGGGGGCATCGTCTTTTTAGTAACTGAAGCTTTCTTT. This translates into CASSLAAGGIVFLVTEAFF.

V usage is TRBV5-6 and J usage is TRBJ2-2; D is perhaps TRBD2 (7 bases). Germline lookup yields CDR1 SGHDT and CDR2 YYEEEE. V gave up 4 bases and J gave up 0 bases, with 16 bases separating them. The CDR3 is 17 residues long. The CDR3 reads CASSGPGGPANTGELFF. CDR3 in DNA: TGTGCCAGCAGCGGCCCCGGGGGGCCGGCGAACACCGGGGAGCTGTTTTTT.

V gene TRBV4-3 combines with J gene TRBJ1-2, with D possibly TRBD1 on 5 matching bases. The CDR3 sequence is 15 residues long. Trimming cost V 0 bases and J 5 bases, with 13 bases left between them. CDR1 is LGHNA, CDR2 YSLEER, per germline. The CDR3 nucleotides read TGCGCCAGCAGCCAAGATCGGCAGGGAGGTTATGGCTACACCTTC. Translating gives CASSQDRQGGYGYTF.

The V call is TRBV19, the J call TRBJ2-5; unclear D gene. The CDR3 has 11 residues. The germline V gene encodes CDR1 LNHDA and CDR2 SQIVND (reference sequence). V was shortened by 4 bases and J by 4 bases, with 4 bases between the two germline ends. The CDR3 DNA reads TGTGCCAGTAGTAACTCAGAGACCCAGTACTTC. As protein: CASSNSETQYF. The full variable domain, completed using reference TRBV19 and TRBJ2-5, is DGGITQSPKYLFRKEGQNVTLSCEQNLNHDAMYWYRQDPGQGLRLIYYSQIVNDFQKGDIAEGYSVSREKKESFPLTVTSAQKNPTAFYLCASSNSETQYFGPGTRLLVL.

The CDR3 DNA reads TGTGCCAGCAGCCCTACCGGACAGGGAGTCTATGGCTACACCTTC. It yields the protein CASSPTGQGVYGYTF. The chain is built from TRBV3-1 (or the pseudogene TRBV3-2) and TRBJ1-2; TRBD1 matches at 8 bases. V shed 4 bases and J 4 bases; nucleotides not matched to a gene: 8. CDR3 size: 15 residues. The V gene's germline CDR1 is LGHDT and CDR2 YNNKEL (reference sequence).

The CDR3 loop is CASTIGQGGVGELFF. The CDR3 coding sequence is TGCGCCAGCACCATCGGGCAGGGGGGCGTCGGGGAGCTGTTTTTT. The chain employs TRBV5-1 and TRBJ2-2, with D tentatively TRBD1 (7 bases). The CDR3 spans 15 residues. V dropped 6 bases and J dropped 7 bases, with 19 bases sitting between them. The V gene's germline CDR1 is SGHRS and CDR2 YFSETQ. Drawing the rest from reference TRBV5-1 and TRBJ2-2, the complete variable domain is KAGVTQTPRYLIKTRGQQVTLSCSPISGHRSVSWYQQTPGQGLQFLFEYFSETQRNKGNFPGRFSGRQFSNSRSEMNVSTLELGDSALYLCASTIGQGGVGELFFGEGSRLTVL.

The chain recombines TRBV12-3 or TRBV12-4 with TRBJ1-1; 8 bases match TRBD1. Germline trimming cut 6 bases from V and 4 bases from J; bases unmatched to any gene: 4. This CDR3 region has 13 residues. The CDR3 spells CASRAGGGTEAFF. Here the CDR3 DNA reads TGTGCCAGCAGAGCAGGGGGCGGCACTGAAGCTTTCTTT.

This clone appeared once. The V gene is TRBV10-2, the J gene TRBJ1-1; D is uncertain. CDR1 and CDR2 (germline): WSHSY, SAAADI. The CDR3 has 14 amino acids. Trimming took 2 bases from V and 1 from J, leaving 8 bases between them. CDR3 bases: TGCGCCAGCAGTGAGCGGGGAAGGAACACTGAAGCTTTCTTT. Protein sequence: CASSERGRNTEAFF.

The chain links TRBV12-5 to TRBJ1-6; 7 nucleotides match TRBD1. CDR3 size: 13 residues. Germline values: CDR1 LGHNT, CDR2 FRNRAP. J lost 16 bases, V lost 1 base, and 7 bases had no gene match. The CDR3 bases are TGTGCTAGTGGTTTGGGGGACAGATACCCTCTCCACTTT. Protein: CASGLGDRYPLHF.

The chain combines TRBV5-1 with TRBJ1-4; D might be TRBD1 (5 bases). V lost 4 bases and J lost 8, with 15 bases in between. Germline V gives CDR1 SGHRS, CDR2 YFSETQ. CDR3 length: 14 amino acids. The CDR3 sequence is CASSGQGGREKLFF. The CDR3 nucleotides read TGCGCCAGCAGCGGTCAGGGAGGTCGGGAAAAACTGTTTTTT.

The V and J genes are TRBV5-4 and TRBJ2-2; 9 nucleotides align to TRBD2. Germline V gene data show CDR1 as SGHNT and CDR2 as YYREEE (reference sequence). The CDR3 covers 16 residues. With 4 bases clipped from V and 1 base from J, the junction kept 5 bases outside the gene matches. The DNA for the CDR3 is TGTGCCAGCAGCACCAAACTAGCGGGGAACACCGGGGAGCTGTTTTTT. It translates to CASSTKLAGNTGELFF.

This chain links TRBV28 with TRBJ1-3; the match to TRBD1 covers 7 bases. The junction had 4 bases not matched to a gene; V was cut back by 6 bases and J by 2 bases. The CDR3 runs to 14 residues. Per germline, CDR1 MDHEN and CDR2 SYDVKM. The DNA for the CDR3 is TGTGCCAGCAGGGCAGGACAGGCTGGAAACACCATATATTTT. It specifies CASRAGQAGNTIYF.

J is TRBJ1-5 and V is TRBV6-5; a weak D match, TRBD1 (6 bases). Germline V gene lookup returns CDR1 MNHEY and CDR2 SVGAGI. V lost 2 bases, J lost 2 bases, and 10 bases lay in between. The CDR3 totals 15 residues. The chain's CDR3 is CASSYRGAGNQPQHF. CDR3 in DNA: TGTGCCAGCAGTTACCGGGGGGCAGGCAATCAGCCCCAGCATTTT.

This sequence joins TRBV7-3 and TRBJ2-2; D might be TRBD1 (5 bases). The length of the CDR3 is 14 residues. V was cut by 4 bases and J by 0 bases, with 6 bases left in between. From germline, CDR1 is SGHTA and CDR2 FQGTGA. For the CDR3, the DNA is TGTGCCAGCAGCTCGGACACGAACACCGGGGAGCTGTTTTTT. It yields the protein CASSSDTNTGELFF.

This rearrangement joins TRBV3-1 (or the pseudogene TRBV3-2) to TRBJ2-1; TRBD1 agrees at 10 bases. The CDR3 extends over 14 amino acids. CDR1 is LGHDT and CDR2 is YNNKEL in the germline V gene (reference sequence). The V and J ends lost 4 bases and 6 bases, in that order; junction bases with no gene match: 3. The DNA of the CDR3 is TGTGCCAGCAGCCGACAGGGGGCGGTCAATGAGCAGTTCTTC. This codes for CASSRQGAVNEQFF.

The gene calls are TRBV9 and TRBJ2-5; 12 bases line up with TRBD2. Germline V lookup: CDR1 SGDLS, CDR2 YYNGEE. V shed 4 bases and J 4 bases; nucleotides not matched to a gene: 14. This CDR3 is 18 amino acids long. CDR3 sequence reads: CASSPGLAGSLPGETQYF. In nucleotides, the CDR3 is TGTGCCAGCAGCCCTGGACTAGCGGGGTCCCTTCCCGGAGAGACCCAGTACTTC.

This clone was seen more than once but under ten times. The gene calls are TRBV28 and TRBJ2-3; 7 nucleotides agree with TRBD2. Trimming at V came to 5 bases and at J to 1 base, leaving 6 bases not matched to a gene. The CDR3 runs 15 residues. Germline V gene data show CDR1 as MDHEN and CDR2 as SYDVKM. CDR3 in DNA: TGTGCCAGCAGTACGGGTGGGGGGGGCACAGATACGCAGTATTTT. This encodes CASSTGGGGTDTQYF.

The chain's CDR3 is CASSARDRGAITMNTEAFF. Here the CDR3 DNA reads TGTGCCAGCAGCGCCCGGGACAGGGGAGCGATAACGATGAACACTGAAGCTTTCTTT. The chain has TRBV9 and TRBJ1-1; 10 bases line up with TRBD1. Germline V gives CDR1 SGDLS, CDR2 YYNGEE. J gave up 0 bases and V 3 bases, and 14 bases lay outside the gene matches. This CDR3 has 19 residues.

The chain recombines TRBV3-1 (or the pseudogene TRBV3-2) with TRBJ2-1; 12 bases align to TRBD2. This CDR3 comprises 19 residues. Germline V lookup: CDR1 LGHDT, CDR2 YNNKEL (reference sequence). V lost 2 bases and J lost 5; bases outside the gene matches: 13. The CDR3 reads CASSQRNGIGLAGNNEQFF. The DNA of the CDR3 is TGTGCCAGCAGCCAAAGGAATGGGATAGGACTAGCGGGAAACAATGAGCAGTTCTTC.

The chain joins TRBV27 to TRBJ1-2; 10 bases are shared with TRBD1. V dropped 3 bases and J dropped 0; count of bases not matched to a gene: 7. CDR1 and CDR2 (germline): MNHEY, SMNVEV (reference sequence). The CDR3 loop spans 17 amino acids. The CDR3 nucleotides read TGTGCCAGCAGTTTCCGGGACAGGGGAAACCCTAACTATGGCTACACCTTC. Its translation is CASSFRDRGNPNYGYTF.

The chain carries TRBV5-1 and TRBJ1-6; D might be TRBD1 (5 bases). V was clipped by 0 bases and J by 7 bases, with 11 bases between them. Germline CDR1 and CDR2: SGHRS and YFSETQ. The CDR3 is made up of 15 amino acids. Here the CDR3 DNA reads TGCGCCAGCAGCTTGGCCAGGGTTGGGAATTCACCCCTCCACTTT. This gives the protein CASSLARVGNSPLHF.

The chain links TRBV9 to TRBJ1-3, with 8 bases that match TRBD1. The junction had 6 bases not matched to a gene; V was cut back by 0 bases and J by 4 bases. Germline V gives CDR1 SGDLS, CDR2 YYNGEE. The CDR3 contains 16 residues. The CDR3 protein is CASSVAQGAHGNTIYF. DNA for the CDR3: TGTGCCAGCAGCGTAGCCCAGGGGGCGCACGGAAACACCATATATTTT.

This clone was seen a handful of times. V is TRBV19 and J is TRBJ2-7; 8 bases map to TRBD1. The CDR3 consists of 13 residues. V shed 7 bases, J shed 5 bases, and the junction held 7 bases outside the gene matches. Germline V gene data show CDR1 as LNHDA and CDR2 as SQIVND (reference sequence). The CDR3 nucleotides are TGTGCCAGTAAAGGGGAGGACAGGGACGAGCAGTACTTC. This codes for CASKGEDRDEQYF.

This clone was counted only a few times. J is TRBJ1-4 and V is TRBV19, with D maybe TRBD1 (6 bases). There are 15 residues in the CDR3. The germline V gene encodes CDR1 LNHDA and CDR2 SQIVND (reference sequence). Trimming took 3 bases from V and 6 from J, leaving 14 bases between them. Here the CDR3 reads CASSIMGALYEKLFF. In DNA form, the CDR3 reads TGTGCCAGTAGTATTATGGGGGCTTTGTATGAAAAACTGTTTTTT.

The chain has TRBV10-3 and TRBJ2-3, with TRBD2 matching 15 bases. This CDR3 has 19 amino acids. Germline values: CDR1 ENHRY, CDR2 SYGVKD. J was trimmed by 0 bases and V by 10 bases; bases with no gene match: 14. The CDR3 nucleotides are TGTGCCACCTATGGGGCCGGGACTAGCGGGGGGAAGAGCACAGATACGCAGTATTTT. This translates into CATYGAGTSGGKSTDTQYF.